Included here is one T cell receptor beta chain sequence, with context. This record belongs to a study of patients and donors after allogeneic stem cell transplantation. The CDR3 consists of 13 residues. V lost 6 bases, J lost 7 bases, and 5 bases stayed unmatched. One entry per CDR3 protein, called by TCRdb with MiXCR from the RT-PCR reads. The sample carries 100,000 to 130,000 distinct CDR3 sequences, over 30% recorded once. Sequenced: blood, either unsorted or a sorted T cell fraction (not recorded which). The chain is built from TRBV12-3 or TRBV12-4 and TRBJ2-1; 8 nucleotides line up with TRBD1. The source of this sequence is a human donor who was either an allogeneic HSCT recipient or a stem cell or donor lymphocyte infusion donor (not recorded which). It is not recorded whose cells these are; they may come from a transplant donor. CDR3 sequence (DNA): TGTGCCAGCAGCTTCGACAGGGGAAATGAGCAGTTCTTC. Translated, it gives CASSFDRGNEQFF.